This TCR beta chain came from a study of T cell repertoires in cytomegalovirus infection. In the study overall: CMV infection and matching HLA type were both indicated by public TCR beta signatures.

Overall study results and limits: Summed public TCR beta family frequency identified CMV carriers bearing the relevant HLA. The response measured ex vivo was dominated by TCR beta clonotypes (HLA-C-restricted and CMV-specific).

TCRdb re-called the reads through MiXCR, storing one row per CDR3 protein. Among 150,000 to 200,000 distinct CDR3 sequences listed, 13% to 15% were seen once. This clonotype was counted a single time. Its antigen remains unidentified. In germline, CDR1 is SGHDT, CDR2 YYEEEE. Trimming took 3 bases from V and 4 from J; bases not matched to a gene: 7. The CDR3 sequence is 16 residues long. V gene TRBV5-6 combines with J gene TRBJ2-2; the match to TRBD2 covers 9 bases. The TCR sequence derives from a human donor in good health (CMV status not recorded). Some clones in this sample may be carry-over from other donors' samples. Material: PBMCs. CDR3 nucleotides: TGTGCCAGCAGCTGGTTATTAGCGGGGGTCACCGGGGAGCTGTTTTTT. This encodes CASSWLLAGVTGELFF. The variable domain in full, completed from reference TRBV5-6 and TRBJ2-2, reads DAGVTQSPTHLIKTRGQQVTLRCSPKSGHDTVSWYQQALGQGPQFIFQYYEEEERQRGNFPDRFSGHQFPNYSSELNVNALLLGDSALYLCASSWLLAGVTGELFFGEGSRLTVL.